The 29 T cell receptor beta chains given below trace back to one sample, sequenced in a study of T cell responses to AZD1222 COVID-19 vaccine. Clones were sequenced by immunoSEQ multiplex PCR, and TCRdb holds only the in-frame ones, with some missing. The sample records about 110,000 clones, roughly nine tenths being singletons. The specimen comprised peripheral blood, sampled on day 0 of MenACWY control vaccination. Receptors were obtained from an adult in good health.

The gene calls are TRBV6-5 and TRBJ2-2; TRBD1 aligns across 12 bases. CDR1 is MNHEY and CDR2 is SVGAGI in the germline V gene. The CDR3 sequence is 15 residues long. After removal of 7 bases from V and 7 bases from J, the junction contained 7 bases not matched to a gene. CDR3 amino acids: CASNPGQGAIGELFF. In nucleotides, the CDR3 is TGTGCCAGCAACCCGGGACAGGGGGCTATCGGGGAGCTGTTTTTT.

V and J are TRBV3-1 (or the pseudogene TRBV3-2) and TRBJ1-2; possible D gene TRBD1, 5 bases. The CDR3 extends over 15 amino acids. From germline, CDR1 is LGHDT and CDR2 YNNKEL (reference sequence). V was shortened by 0 bases and J by 4 bases, with 12 bases between the two germline ends. CDR3 nucleotide sequence: TGTGCCAGCAGCCAAGATGAGGGGAGAGGCTATGGCTACACCTTC. Its protein product is CASSQDEGRGYGYTF.

This chain joins TRBV6-5 and TRBJ2-7; D is unresolved. From germline, CDR1 is MNHEY and CDR2 SVGAGI. The V gene lost 2 bases and the J gene lost 0 bases, with 11 bases spanning the gap. This CDR3 is 15 amino acids long. The CDR3 here is CASSYDALSSYEQYF. The DNA of the CDR3 is TGTGCCAGCAGTTACGACGCCTTGAGCTCCTACGAGCAGTACTTC.

This clone was seen just once. The chain recombines TRBV9 with TRBJ1-1; TRBD1 is a possible D gene (6 bases). The CDR3 sequence is 16 residues long. Trimming took 1 base from V and 5 from J, leaving 18 bases between them. Germline V gene data show CDR1 as SGDLS and CDR2 as YYNGEE. CDR3 DNA sequence: TGTGCCAGCAGCGTATCAGGGGAGGGCTTTTATACTGAAGCTTTCTTT. It translates to CASSVSGEGFYTEAFF. Using reference TRBV9 and TRBJ1-1 for the parts outside the CDR3, the full variable domain is DSGVTQTPKHLITATGQRVTLRCSPRSGDLSVYWYQQSLDQGLQFLIQYYNGEERAKGNILERFSAQQFPDLHSELNLSSLELGDSALYFCASSVSGEGFYTEAFFGQGTRLTVV.

This clone was found once. The rearrangement uses TRBV5-1 and TRBJ2-2; D is possibly TRBD1 (6 bases). There are 15 residues in the CDR3. V lost 3 bases and J lost 5, with 14 bases in between. Germline CDR1 and CDR2: SGHRS and YFSETQ. CDR3 sequence: CASSYQGTPTGELFF. CDR3 nucleotides: TGCGCCAGCAGCTATCAAGGGACACCGACCGGGGAGCTGTTTTTT.

The chain combines TRBV2 with TRBJ2-7; no definite D call. Per germline, CDR1 SNHLY and CDR2 FYNNEI. The CDR3 is 12 residues long. V lost 5 bases to trimming and J lost 0 bases, with 5 bases between them. The CDR3 region has the DNA TGTGCCAGCAGTTTCAGCTCCTACGAGCAGTACTTC. This codes for CASSFSSYEQYF.

A single count supports this clone. The chain couples TRBV4-3 to TRBJ1-1; 9 bases are a match to TRBD1. V lost 4 bases and J lost 4; bases outside the gene matches: 4. This CDR3 is 14 amino acids long. CDR1 and CDR2 from the germline V gene are LGHNA and YSLEER. This chain's CDR3 is CASSLNRGLTEAFF. CDR3 sequence (DNA): TGCGCCAGCAGCCTGAACAGGGGGCTCACTGAAGCTTTCTTT.

CDR3 protein: CASSRGQALTEAFF. As DNA, the CDR3 is TGTGCCAGCAGTCGCGGACAGGCCCTGACTGAAGCTTTCTTT. The chain has TRBV2 and TRBJ1-1; 7 nucleotides align to TRBD1. This CDR3 region has 14 residues. From germline, CDR1 is SNHLY and CDR2 FYNNEI. The V and J ends lost 5 bases and 5 bases, in that order; junction bases with no gene match: 8.

The chain employs TRBV19 and TRBJ2-5; D perhaps matches TRBD2 (6 bases). With 3 bases removed from V and 2 bases from J, the gap between germline ends came to 10 bases. This CDR3 region has 14 residues. Germline assignment: CDR1 LNHDA and CDR2 SQIVND (reference sequence). The CDR3 here is CASSISGTQETQYF. DNA of the CDR3: TGTGCCAGTAGTATTAGCGGCACTCAAGAGACCCAGTACTTC.

The rearrangement links TRBV5-6 to TRBJ1-1; D remains unclear. Trimming left V 3 bases short and J 5 bases short, with 8 bases between. Germline CDR1 is SGHDT and CDR2 is YYEEEE. This CDR3 contains 12 residues. CDR3 sequence (DNA): TGTGCCAGCAGCTCGCGGTGGACTGAAGCTTTCTTT. Protein product: CASSSRWTEAFF.

The chain has TRBV14 and TRBJ1-1; D is unresolved. The CDR3 consists of 14 residues. CDR1 is SGHDN, CDR2 FVKESK, per germline. Trimming took off 1 base at V and 3 bases at J, with 9 bases between the two ends. The CDR3 loop is CASSQVGVDTEAFF. The CDR3, as DNA: TGTGCCAGCAGCCAAGTTGGGGTGGACACTGAAGCTTTCTTT. The complete variable domain, with remaining parts taken from reference TRBV14 and TRBJ1-1, reads EAGVTQFPSHSVIEKGQTVTLRCDPISGHDNLYWYRRVMGKEIKFLLHFVKESKQDESGMPNNRFLAERTGGTYSTLKVQPAELEDSGVYFCASSQVGVDTEAFFGQGTRLTVV.

This rearrangement joins TRBV7-9 to TRBJ1-2; D may be TRBD1 (6 bases). The V and J ends lost 5 bases and 4 bases respectively, with 11 bases between them. CDR1 and CDR2 from the germline V gene are SEHNR and FQNEAQ (reference sequence). The CDR3 runs to 13 residues. The CDR3 is CASSPDRSYGYTF. CDR3 nucleotide sequence: TGTGCCAGCAGCCCCGACAGGAGCTATGGCTACACCTTC.

This chain connects TRBV6-2 or TRBV6-3 to TRBJ2-5; the match to TRBD2 covers 10 bases. This CDR3 is 16 amino acids long. V gave up 6 bases and J gave up 2 bases; unmatched junction bases: 9. Germline lookup yields CDR1 MNHEY and CDR2 SVGEGT. The CDR3 here is CASSLGKLAGQETQYF. The CDR3 DNA reads as TGTGCCAGCAGCCTGGGTAAACTAGCGGGGCAAGAGACCCAGTACTTC.

V and J are TRBV5-4 and TRBJ1-2; D might be TRBD1 (6 bases). The V end lost 3 bases, the J end lost 7 bases, and 13 bases lay between the germline ends. The CDR3 is 13 amino acids. Germline CDR1 reads SGHNT; CDR2 reads YYREEE (reference sequence). The CDR3, as DNA: TGTGCCAGCAGCTATGACAGGACGGGTGGCTACACCTTC. Residues: CASSYDRTGGYTF.

V gene TRBV6-5 combines with J gene TRBJ1-1, with D unresolved. The CDR3 contains 14 residues. CDR1 is MNHEY and CDR2 is SVGAGI in the germline V gene. V was shortened by 3 bases and J by 0 bases, with 8 bases between the two germline ends. CDR3 sequence: CASSYNGLNTEAFF. CDR3 DNA sequence: TGTGCCAGCAGTTATAACGGATTGAACACTGAAGCTTTCTTT.

The rearrangement links TRBV28 to TRBJ2-7; D could derive from TRBD1 or TRBD2 (5 bases each). Germline V CDR1 and CDR2: MDHEN, SYDVKM. This CDR3 is built from 14 residues. V was clipped by 4 bases and J by 4 bases, with 14 bases between them. The CDR3 region has the DNA TGTGCCAGCAGTTGGGGGTTGTTGGCTTACGAGCAGTACTTC. Its protein product is CASSWGLLAYEQYF.

CDR3 loop: CASSSDRRSPLHF. In DNA, the CDR3 is TGTGCCAGCAGCTCGGACAGACGGTCACCCCTCCACTTT. This chain links TRBV5-8 with TRBJ1-6; D perhaps matches TRBD1 (6 bases). V lost 3 bases and J lost 10, with 11 bases in between. The CDR3 is 13 amino acids. Germline V gene data show CDR1 as SGHTS and CDR2 as YDEGEE.

The V gene is TRBV6-6, the J gene TRBJ2-3, with 11 bases that match TRBD1. Unmatched junction bases numbered 5, after V lost 5 bases and J lost 4 bases. The germline CDR1 and CDR2 sequences are MNHNY and SVGAGI (reference sequence). The CDR3 consists of 15 residues. CDR3 protein: CASSPGQGASDTQYF. CDR3 bases: TGTGCCAGCAGTCCTGGACAGGGGGCGTCAGATACGCAGTATTTT.

The chain carries TRBV24-1 and TRBJ1-2; 7 bases are a match to TRBD1. Germline trimming cut 7 bases from V and 4 bases from J; bases unmatched to any gene: 23. The length of the CDR3 is 19 residues. Germline V gene lookup returns CDR1 KGHDR and CDR2 SFDVKD. DNA for the CDR3: TGTGCCACCAGGGGGGGGAACATATGGGACAGACCGATCCCCTATGGCTACACCTTC. Its protein product is CATRGGNIWDRPIPYGYTF.

The J gene is TRBJ2-1, the V gene TRBV18; D gene unclear. Germline V gene data show CDR1 as KGHSH and CDR2 as LQKENI. Between the trimmed V and J ends, which lost 4 bases and 8 bases, there was a span of 9 bases. The CDR3 covers 12 residues. This chain's CDR3 is CASSRERDEQFF. Written as DNA, the CDR3 is TGTGCCAGCTCACGTGAGCGAGATGAGCAGTTCTTC.

This rearrangement joins TRBV7-3 to TRBJ2-1, with D uncertain. The V and J ends lost 6 bases and 7 bases respectively, with 19 bases between them. The CDR3 runs to 15 residues. Germline V gene lookup returns CDR1 SGHTA and CDR2 FQGTGA. CDR3 sequence: CASSSDIAPTNEQFF. The CDR3 bases are TGTGCCAGCAGTTCCGACATAGCTCCTACGAATGAGCAGTTCTTC.

The V call is TRBV28, the J call TRBJ2-7; 11 bases are shared with TRBD2. The V gene end was trimmed by 5 bases and the J gene end by 3 bases; junction bases not matched to a gene: 6. This CDR3 has 15 residues. Per the germline V gene, CDR1 is MDHEN and CDR2 is SYDVKM. CDR3 in DNA: TGTGCCAGCAGTCCGAGACTAGCGGGGCACTACGAGCAGTACTTC. It translates to CASSPRLAGHYEQYF. The full variable domain, its missing parts supplied by reference TRBV28 and TRBJ2-7, is DVKVTQSSRYLVKRTGEKVFLECVQDMDHENMFWYRQDPGLGLRLIYFSYDVKMKEKGDIPEGYSVSREKKERFSLILESASTNQTSMYLCASSPRLAGHYEQYFGPGTRLTVT.

The rearrangement links TRBV7-9 to TRBJ1-1; no clear D gene. CDR1 and CDR2 (germline): SEHNR, FQNEAQ (reference sequence). Trimming stripped 6 bases from V and 6 bases from J, with 17 bases between. The CDR3 has 14 amino acids. CDR3 sequence: CASRESDAAAEAFF. Written as DNA, the CDR3 is TGTGCCAGCAGGGAGTCCGACGCGGCCGCTGAAGCTTTCTTT.

This sequence joins TRBV4-3 and TRBJ1-4; no definite D call. Germline V lookup: CDR1 LGHNA, CDR2 YSLEER. V was pared by 0 bases and J by 15 bases, with 20 bases between. The CDR3 extends over 15 amino acids. Written as DNA, the CDR3 is TGCGCCAGCAGCCAAGATACTTCAGTGGTGAAACGGTTGTTTTTT. It specifies CASSQDTSVVKRLFF.

V usage is TRBV4-1 and J usage is TRBJ1-4; 7 bases line up with TRBD1. The V gene end was trimmed by 9 bases and the J gene end by 12 bases; junction bases not matched to a gene: 16. CDR3 length: 14 residues. Germline loops: CDR1 MGHRA, CDR2 YSYEKL. The DNA for the CDR3 is TGCGCCAGTTCATCCCAGGGGGGGATGACGGAACTGTTTTTT. Protein: CASSSQGGMTELFF.

The CDR3 region has the DNA TGCAGCAGCTCCTTAGGGACAGGGGGAATTAACTATGGCTACACCTTC. Protein product: CSSSLGTGGINYGYTF. The gene calls are TRBV29-1 and TRBJ1-2, with 11 bases fitting TRBD1. J gave up 1 base and V 8 bases, and 12 bases lay outside the gene matches. The CDR3 is 16 amino acids. The germline V gene has CDR1 SQVTM and CDR2 ANQGSEA.

The gene calls are TRBV5-1 and TRBJ1-1; D remains ambiguous. Germline CDR1 and CDR2: SGHRS and YFSETQ. The CDR3 is 14 residues long. V was clipped by 0 bases and J by 5 bases, with 11 bases between them. CDR3 residues: CASSLALGLTEAFF. Written as DNA, the CDR3 is TGCGCCAGCAGCTTGGCCCTAGGGCTTACTGAAGCTTTCTTT.

The V call is TRBV28, the J call TRBJ1-2, with TRBD1 matching 7 bases. The CDR3 is 14 amino acids. CDR1 is MDHEN, CDR2 SYDVKM, per germline. The junction had 7 bases not matched to a gene; V was cut back by 5 bases and J by 4 bases. The CDR3 spells CASSPLTGTYGYTF. CDR3 coding DNA: TGTGCCAGCAGTCCCCTGACAGGGACCTATGGCTACACCTTC.

The chain uses TRBV5-4 and TRBJ2-2, with 9 positions matching TRBD1. V was pared by 4 bases and J by 9 bases, with 10 bases of the junction left unmatched. The CDR3 is 15 residues long. Looked up from germline, CDR1 is SGHNT and CDR2 is YYREEE (reference sequence). As DNA, the CDR3 is TGTGCCAGCAGCCCGGACAGGGGATCGACCCGGGAGCTGTTTTTT. It yields the protein CASSPDRGSTRELFF.